These 6 T cell receptor beta chains originate from one sample sequenced in a study of blood T cell repertoires in COVID-19. TCRdb's table, derived via immunoSEQ multiplex PCR, lists solely in-frame clones and lacks some. The data show some 93,000 clones, 70% to 90% seen once. The material sequenced was peripheral blood. These receptors came from a man in his 60s with acute or convalescent COVID-19.

V and J are TRBV30 and TRBJ1-4, with D possibly being TRBD1 (6 bases). Between the trimmed V and J ends, which lost 2 bases and 7 bases, there was a span of 17 bases. The V gene's germline CDR1 is GTSNPN and CDR2 SVGIG (reference sequence). CDR3 length: 15 residues. Here the CDR3 DNA reads TGTGCCTGGAGTAAGCAGTCAGGGGCGGGTGAAAAACTGTTTTTT. Translating it yields CAWSKQSGAGEKLFF.

The genes are TRBV9 and TRBJ1-2, with D maybe TRBD1 (6 bases). V was trimmed by 3 bases and J by 7 bases, leaving 22 bases between them. The V gene's germline CDR1 is SGDLS and CDR2 YYNGEE. This CDR3 contains 16 residues. In DNA form, the CDR3 reads TGTGCCAGCAGCGATCGAGCCCAGGGGAAGTATGGTGGCTACACCTTC. Protein sequence: CASSDRAQGKYGGYTF.

This clone has a handful of counts. The chain carries TRBV10-3 and TRBJ1-5, with a possible D match to TRBD1 (5 bases). The CDR3 has 14 residues. Trimming stripped 10 bases from V and 3 bases from J, with 16 bases between. Germline assignment: CDR1 ENHRY and CDR2 SYGVKD. CDR3: CATRDGGDNQPQHF. DNA of the CDR3: TGTGCCACCAGGGACGGGGGAGACAATCAGCCCCAGCATTTT.

The rearrangement links TRBV5-1 to TRBJ2-4; D may be TRBD2 (7 bases). In germline, CDR1 is SGHRS, CDR2 YFSETQ. The CDR3 is 14 amino acids. V lost 0 bases to trimming and J lost 7 bases, with 11 bases between them. The CDR3 DNA reads as TGCGCCAGCAGCTTGGTGGGAGGGGGTAACATTCAGTACTTC. Protein sequence: CASSLVGGGNIQYF.

This chain connects TRBV28 to TRBJ1-2, with 7 bases identical to TRBD1. Trimming at V came to 5 bases and at J to 4 bases, leaving 13 bases not matched to a gene. Germline lookup yields CDR1 MDHEN and CDR2 SYDVKM. CDR3 size: 16 residues. The CDR3 here is CASSPALTGSTYGYTF. DNA for the CDR3: TGTGCCAGCAGTCCGGCGTTGACAGGGAGTACCTATGGCTACACCTTC.

V usage is TRBV29-1 and J usage is TRBJ2-3; 8 bases agree with TRBD1. CDR1 is SQVTM and CDR2 is ANQGSEA in the germline V gene. V was clipped by 6 bases and J by 0 bases; unmatched bases: 5. This CDR3 region has 14 residues. DNA of the CDR3: TGCAGCGTGGGGACAGGATGGAGCACAGATACGCAGTATTTT. Amino acid sequence: CSVGTGWSTDTQYF.